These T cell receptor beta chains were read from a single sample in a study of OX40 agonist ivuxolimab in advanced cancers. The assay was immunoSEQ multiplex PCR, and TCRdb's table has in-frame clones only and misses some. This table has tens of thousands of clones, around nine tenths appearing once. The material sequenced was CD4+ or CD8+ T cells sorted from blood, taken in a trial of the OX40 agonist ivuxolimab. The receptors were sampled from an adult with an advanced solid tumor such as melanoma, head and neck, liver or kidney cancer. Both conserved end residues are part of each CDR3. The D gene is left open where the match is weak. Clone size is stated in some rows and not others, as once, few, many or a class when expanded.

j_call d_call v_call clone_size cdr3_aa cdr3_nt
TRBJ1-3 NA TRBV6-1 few CASRDQGWSDTIYF TGTGCCAGCAGGGACCAGGGGTGGTCGGACACCATATATTTT
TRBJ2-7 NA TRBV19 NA CASGKAYEQYF TGTGCCAGTGGTAAAGCCTACGAGCAGTACTTC
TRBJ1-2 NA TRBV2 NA CASSAQGQDYTF TGTGCCAGCAGTGCGCAGGGACAAGACTACACCTTC
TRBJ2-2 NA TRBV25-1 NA CASSEVAWGGELFF TGTGCCAGCAGTGAAGTAGCGTGGGGAGGGGAGCTGTTTTTT
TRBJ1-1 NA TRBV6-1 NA CASSPDGRVSFF TGTGCCAGCAGTCCAGATGGGAGGGTGTCTTTCTTT
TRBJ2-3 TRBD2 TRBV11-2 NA CASSLGGLADTDTQYF TGTGCCAGCAGCTTAGGTGGTCTAGCGGACACAGATACGCAGTATTTT
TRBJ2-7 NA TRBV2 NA CASRASYEQYF TGTGCCAGCAGGGCCTCCTACGAGCAGTACTTC
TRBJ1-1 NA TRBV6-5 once CASRGNTEAFF TGTGCCAGTAGGGGGAACACTGAAGCTTTCTTT
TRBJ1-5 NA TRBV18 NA CASSPQGDMQPQHF TGTGCCAGCTCACCACAGGGGGATATGCAGCCCCAGCATTTT
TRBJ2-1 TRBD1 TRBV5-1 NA CASSLGGTGSYNEQFF TGCGCCAGCAGCTTGGGGGGGACAGGGAGCTACAATGAGCAGTTCTTC
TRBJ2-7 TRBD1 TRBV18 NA CASSSGQFYEQYF TGTGCCAGCTCATCGGGACAGTTCTACGAGCAGTACTTC
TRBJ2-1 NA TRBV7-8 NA CASSWGAASLDNEQFF TGTGCCAGCAGCTGGGGGGCGGCTAGCCTAGACAATGAGCAGTTCTTC
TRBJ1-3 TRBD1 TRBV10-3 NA CAISGYGTADSGNTIYF TGTGCCATCAGTGGGTATGGGACAGCCGACTCTGGAAACACCATATATTTT
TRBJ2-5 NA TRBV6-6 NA CASSYGAETQYF TGTGCCAGCAGTTACGGGGCAGAGACCCAGTACTTC
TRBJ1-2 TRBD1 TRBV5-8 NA CASSWDSEYGYTF TGTGCCAGCAGCTGGGACAGCGAATATGGCTACACCTTC
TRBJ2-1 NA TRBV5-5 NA CASSLSIPGTLNDNEQFF TGTGCCAGCAGCTTGTCAATTCCCGGGACCCTAAACGACAATGAGCAGTTCTTC
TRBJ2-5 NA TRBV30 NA CAWSPDRMSGTQYF TGTGCCTGGAGCCCGGACCGGATGAGCGGGACCCAGTACTTC
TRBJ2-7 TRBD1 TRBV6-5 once CASSSTTGRIHEQYF TGTGCCAGCAGTTCGACGACAGGGCGGATCCACGAGCAGTACTTC
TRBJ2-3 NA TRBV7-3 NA CASSHAGRRDTQYF TGTGCCAGCAGTCACGCAGGGAGGCGGGATACGCAGTATTTT
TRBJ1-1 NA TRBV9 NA CASSSAAFF TGTGCCAGCAGTTCCGCGGCTTTCTTT
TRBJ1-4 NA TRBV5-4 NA CASSLGQGEVEKLFF TGTGCCAGCAGCTTGGGGCAGGGCGAGGTTGAAAAACTGTTTTTT
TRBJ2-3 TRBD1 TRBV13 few CASSQRQGGPDTQYF TGTGCCAGCAGCCAGCGACAGGGTGGGCCAGATACGCAGTATTTT
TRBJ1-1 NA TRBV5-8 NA CASSWGPLNTEAFF TGTGCCAGCAGCTGGGGGCCACTGAACACTGAAGCTTTCTTT
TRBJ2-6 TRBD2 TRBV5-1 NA CASSTIAGEAGANVLTF TGCGCCAGCAGCACCATAGCGGGAGAGGCTGGGGCCAACGTCCTGACTTTC
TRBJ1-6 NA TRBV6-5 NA CASSYAGTANSPLHF TGTGCCAGCAGTTACGCCGGGACCGCGAATTCACCCCTCCACTTT
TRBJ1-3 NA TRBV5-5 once CAKGNTIYF TGTGCCAAAGGAAACACCATATATTTT
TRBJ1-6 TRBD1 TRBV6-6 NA CASTEQGNSPLHF TGTGCCAGCACCGAACAGGGGAATTCACCCCTCCACTTT
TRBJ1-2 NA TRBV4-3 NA CASSQDRLGGGYTF TGCGCCAGCAGCCAAGATCGACTGGGCGGCGGCTACACCTTC
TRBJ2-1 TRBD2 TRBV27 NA CASTHLGGSHGEQFF TGTGCCAGCACCCACCTCGGCGGGAGTCATGGTGAGCAGTTCTTC
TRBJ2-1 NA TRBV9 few CASARGLSSYNEQFF TGTGCCAGCGCTCGGGGGCTGAGCTCCTACAATGAGCAGTTCTTC
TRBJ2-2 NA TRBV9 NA CASSVEEGLTGELFF TGTGCCAGCAGCGTAGAGGAGGGGCTGACCGGGGAGCTGTTTTTT
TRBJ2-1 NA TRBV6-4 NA CASSESGHNEQFF TGTGCCAGCAGTGAGTCTGGGCACAATGAGCAGTTCTTC
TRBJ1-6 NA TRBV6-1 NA CASGTSQLGSPLHF TGTGCCAGCGGTACGAGTCAATTGGGATCACCCCTCCACTTT
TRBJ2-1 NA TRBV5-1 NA CASSWGWGYNEQFF TGCGCCAGCAGCTGGGGGTGGGGCTACAATGAGCAGTTCTTC
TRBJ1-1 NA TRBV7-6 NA CASSLFRTSEAFF TGTGCCAGCAGTTTATTCCGGACGTCTGAAGCTTTCTTT
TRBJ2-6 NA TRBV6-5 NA CASSRDRTGANVLTF TGTGCCAGCAGTAGAGACAGAACTGGGGCCAACGTCCTGACTTTC
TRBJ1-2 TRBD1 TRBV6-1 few CASSAPQGGHEKGYTF TGTGCCAGCAGTGCACCCCAGGGGGGGCACGAAAAGGGCTACACCTTC
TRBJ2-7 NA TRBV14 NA CASSQVLAPQSEQYF TGTGCCAGCAGCCAAGTCCTAGCCCCCCAATCCGAGCAGTACTTC
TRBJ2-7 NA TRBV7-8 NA CASSLRRGPYEQYF TGTGCCAGCAGCTTACGCAGGGGCCCCTACGAGCAGTACTTC
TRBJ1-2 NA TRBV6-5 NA CASSPSTDRGYTF TGTGCCAGCAGTCCGTCGACGGACCGGGGCTACACCTTC
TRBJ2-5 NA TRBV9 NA CASSVVDRRGTQYF TGTGCCAGCAGCGTAGTAGACAGGCGCGGGACCCAGTACTTC
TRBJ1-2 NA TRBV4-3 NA CASSQDTGRDLTYGYTF TGCGCCAGCAGCCAAGATACGGGCCGGGACCTCACCTATGGCTACACCTTC
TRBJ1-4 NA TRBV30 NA CAWSGGVVAATNEKLFF TGTGCCTGGAGTGGCGGGGTGGTCGCAGCAACTAATGAAAAACTGTTTTTT
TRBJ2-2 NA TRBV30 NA CAWSRYTGELFF TGTGCCTGGAGTAGATACACCGGGGAGCTGTTTTTT
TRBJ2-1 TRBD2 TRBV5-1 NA CASSFPSGYNEQFF TGCGCCAGCAGCTTTCCTAGCGGCTACAATGAGCAGTTCTTC
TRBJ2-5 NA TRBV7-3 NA CASSFGHQETQYF TGTGCCAGCAGCTTCGGACACCAAGAGACCCAGTACTTC
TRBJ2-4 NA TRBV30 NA CAWSGPDGNIQYF TGTGCCTGGAGCGGACCCGACGGAAACATTCAGTACTTC
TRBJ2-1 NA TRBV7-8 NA CASSLVDIAAYNEQFF TGTGCCAGCAGCTTAGTCGACATAGCGGCCTACAATGAGCAGTTCTTC
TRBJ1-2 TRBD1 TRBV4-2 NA CASSRGTGGYGYTF TGTGCCAGCAGCCGCGGGACAGGGGGGTATGGCTACACCTTC
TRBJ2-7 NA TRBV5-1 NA CASSLDRAYEQYF TGCGCCAGCAGCTTGGACAGGGCGTACGAGCAGTACTTC
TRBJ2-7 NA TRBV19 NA CASSTVGQGPYEQYF TGTGCCAGTAGTACCGTCGGCCAGGGACCCTACGAGCAGTACTTC
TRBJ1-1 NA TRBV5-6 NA CASTLRSVASRVNTEAFF TGTGCCAGCACCTTAAGGTCCGTGGCATCACGCGTGAACACTGAAGCTTTCTTT
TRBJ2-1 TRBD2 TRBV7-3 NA CASSPGTSGYNEQFF TGTGCCAGCAGCCCCGGGACTAGCGGTTACAATGAGCAGTTCTTC
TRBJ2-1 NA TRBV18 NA CASSPVLGTYNEQFF TGTGCCAGCTCACCGGTCCTAGGAACTTACAATGAGCAGTTCTTC